Listed below are T cell receptor beta chains from one sample, sequenced in a study of OX40 agonist ivuxolimab in advanced cancers. Here immunoSEQ multiplex PCR was the method, and the copy in TCRdb shows in-frame clones only, minus some. This table has roughly 61,000 clones, nearly 90% appearing once. Sequenced material: CD4+ or CD8+ T cells sorted from blood, taken in a trial of the OX40 agonist ivuxolimab. These receptors were taken from an adult with an advanced solid tumor such as melanoma, head and neck, liver or kidney cancer. CDR3s include the opening cysteine and the closing phenylalanine or tryptophan. The order of the fields is V gene, J gene, D gene, clone size, CDR3 protein, CDR3 DNA. D genes are given only for firm matches. Clone size is not always given. Where it is, it says once, few, many or a class for expanded clones.

TRBV5-3	TRBJ1-5	TRBD1	-	CARSKDRALLMGPLNSNQPQHF	TGTGCCAGAAGCAAGGACAGGGCCCTACTAATGGGCCCGCTTAATAGCAATCAGCCCCAGCATTTT
TRBV7-8	TRBJ2-5	-	-	CASSDRTQIQETQYF	TGTGCCAGCAGCGACAGGACCCAAATCCAAGAGACCCAGTACTTC
TRBV5-4	TRBJ1-4	-	-	CASSLGQPDEKLFF	TGTGCCAGCAGCTTGGGACAGCCCGATGAAAAACTGTTTTTT
TRBV30	TRBJ1-2	-	-	CALGGGNYGYTF	TGTGCCCTAGGTGGGGGGAACTATGGCTACACCTTC
TRBV4-1	TRBJ2-3	-	once	CASSQDEGRRDTQYF	TGCGCCAGCAGCCAAGATGAGGGGCGGCGCGATACGCAGTATTTT
TRBV18	TRBJ1-3	-	-	CASSPPGRVGGNTIYF	TGTGCCAGCTCACCCCCCGGCAGGGTGGGTGGAAACACCATATATTTT
TRBV2	TRBJ1-5	TRBD1	-	CASSEQGRGTQPQHF	TGTGCCAGCAGTGAGCAGGGCAGGGGGACTCAGCCCCAGCATTTT
TRBV18	TRBJ1-6	TRBD1	few	CASSPKGANNSPLHF	TGTGCCAGCTCACCTAAGGGGGCCAATAATTCACCCCTCCACTTT
TRBV5-4	TRBJ2-1	TRBD1	-	CASSSPGQGHHEQFF	TGTGCCAGCAGCTCGCCGGGACAGGGCCATCATGAGCAGTTCTTC
TRBV25-1	TRBJ2-1	-	-	CASSARASYNEQFF	TGTGCCAGCAGTGCCAGGGCGTCCTACAATGAGCAGTTCTTC
TRBV7-9	TRBJ1-5	-	few	CASSLTGLGGNQPQHF	TGTGCCAGCAGCTTAACAGGGTTGGGGGGCAATCAGCCCCAGCATTTT
TRBV6-1	TRBJ1-1	-	-	CASNARGVRNTEAFF	TGTGCCAGCAATGCAAGGGGGGTCCGGAACACTGAAGCTTTCTTT
TRBV15	TRBJ1-5	-	-	CATSRDLGGGTRGSQPQHF	TGTGCCACCAGCAGAGATCTTGGAGGCGGGACAAGGGGGAGTCAGCCCCAGCATTTT
TRBV18	TRBJ2-2	TRBD2	-	CASSRGLAGDLTGELFF	TGTGCCAGCTCACGAGGACTAGCGGGGGACCTCACCGGGGAGCTGTTTTTT